This TCR beta chain was sequenced in a study of CD8 T cell repertoires and HIV-1 epitope variants (dated by TCRdb to 2020 to 2022). The study in broad terms: T cells were stimulated in separate culture wells with each of twenty-five peptides representing autologous and known Gag and Nef epitope variants. The control conditions were a CMV, EBV and flu peptide pool, the Ebola AY9 epitope as a negative control, and a well with no peptide. Tested epitopes included three Gag epitope families and Nef HW9 and YT9. Using the EasySep Human T Cell Enrichment Kit, T cells were enriched and then co-cultured with an equal number of autologous T cell-negative cells acting as antigen-presenting cells. For less than 13 days the cultures were kept in IMDM with gentamicin, and on days 3 and 7 half of the media was changed with IL-2, IL-7 and IL-15 added. An aliquot of 1M T cells was saved as an uncultured baseline condition, separate from the roughly 80 T cell cultures. Running each culture condition in triplicate, except for one peptide done in duplicate, gave a total of roughly 76 T cell cultures.

Sequencing of TCR beta CDR3 regions was done on the immunoSEQ platform at survey depth. The QIAamp DNA micro kit was used to extract genomic DNA from every cultured and uncultured CD8+ T cell population. On the authors' methods: Samples with fewer than 5,000 productive reads were excluded, which removed about 7% of the roughly 75 HIV peptide-stimulated cultures. A MANAFEST web app trimmed sequences to CDR3 and removed nonproductive sequences, CDR3s under 5 amino acids, and those not starting C or ending F/W. For a clonotype to count as antigen-specific, the clonotype had to expand relative to the no-peptide control in at least 2 of 3 replicates at FDR 0.01, and only within one epitope family. A specific clonotype also had to show a frequency at least fivefold higher than in wells stimulated with peptides from other epitope families. The clones in this table, taken by TCRdb from immuneACCESS, are in-frame only. Not every clone is retained; where verified, under half of the shortfall comes from an unresolved V gene, and the cause of the rest is unknown. V, J and clone size are taken as reported in that table, and D and trimming were inferred from the DNA itself. The table for this sample lists about 90,000 clones; more than 65% of them were counted only once. The ten largest clones represent around 24% of the sample.

What the authors observed across the whole study: The assay identified only TCR beta chains and indicated proliferation to antigen, not T cell function or cytokine profile. About five clonotypes recognized the Nef KF9 family and one the HW9 family, with no responses to the TAALDMSHF plasma variant. About nine antigen-specific TCR beta clonotypes were identified, of which more than five appeared to be cross-reactive for autologous or known escape epitope variants.

The EasySep Human CD8+ T Cell Enrichment Kit was used on day 10 to isolate CD8+ T cells from every culture. This clone turned up a few times. Its cognate antigen has yet to be identified. There are no base qualities to consult, and no much larger clone falls within one base. The CDR3 sequence holds 15 residues, the cysteine and phenylalanine included. Just CDR3 DNA is preserved here, 45 bases in frame from base 1. V gives up 3 bases and J gives up 5 bases, and the segment between their germline ends measures 14 bases. Based on the germline V gene (reference sequence), the CDR1 and CDR2 sequences are MNHEY and SMNVEV.

This TCR derives from a male donor with HIV. Sequencing was performed on uncultured baseline CD8+ T cells from peripheral blood mononuclear cells (PBMCs). The chain is encoded by TRBV27 joined to TRBJ2-4, with no D gene named confidently. The CDR3 amino acid sequence is: CASSLGPNPQNIQYF. The nucleotides are TGTGCCAGCAGTTTGGGCCCGAACCCCCAAAACATTCAGTACTTC.